What follows are 21 T cell receptor beta chains derived from one specimen sequenced in a study of shared clonotypes between healthy human individuals. Libraries were prepared by immunoSEQ multiplex PCR; TCRdb keeps only in-frame clonotypes and omits some of them. Of roughly 2,500,000 clones listed, approximately 93% are singletons. The sequenced material came from naive CD4+ T cells from PBMCs. Noted subset: CD45RA+ positively selected. These receptors were collected from a man younger than 35 in good health. Some clones in this sample may be carry-over from other donors' samples.

This chain uses TRBV30 with TRBJ2-3; perhaps D is TRBD1 or TRBD2 (5 bases each). Germline CDR1 GTSNPN, CDR2 SVGIG (reference sequence). The CDR3 has 13 residues. Between the trimmed V and J ends, which lost 1 base and 9 bases, there was a span of 14 bases. The CDR3 nucleotides are TGTGCCTGGAGTGGGGACCGCCCCGCCACGCAGTATTTT. Protein product: CAWSGDRPATQYF.

This clone was observed a handful of times. V is TRBV30 and J is TRBJ1-4; D is undetermined. Trimming took off 1 base at V and 17 bases at J, with 17 bases between the two ends. In germline, CDR1 is GTSNPN, CDR2 SVGIG (reference sequence). The CDR3 consists of 12 residues. The CDR3 DNA sequence: TGTGCCTGGAGTGATTTGTGGACCGTTCTATTTTTT. It codes for CAWSDLWTVLFF.

J is TRBJ2-7 and V is TRBV2, with TRBD1 matching 9 bases. V shed 7 bases, J shed 3 bases, and the junction held 7 bases outside the gene matches. Germline V gene sequence: CDR1 SNHLY, CDR2 FYNNEI. The CDR3 totals 14 residues. The CDR3 reads CASTQGAGGYEQYF. CDR3 bases: TGTGCCAGCACACAGGGGGCAGGGGGCTACGAGCAGTACTTC.

This rearrangement joins TRBV6-5 to TRBJ2-7, with 11 positions matching TRBD1. The J segment lost 1 base and the V segment lost 8 bases, leaving 4 bases of the junction unmatched. CDR1 and CDR2 (germline): MNHEY, SVGAGI. The CDR3 is made up of 14 amino acids. The DNA for the CDR3 is TGTGCCAGCCGTGGGACAGGGGGTTCCTACGAGCAGTACTTC. Translating it yields CASRGTGGSYEQYF.

This chain links TRBV5-8 with TRBJ2-7; TRBD2 agrees at 8 bases. The trim removed 4 bases at V and 1 base at J, leaving 7 bases unmatched. CDR1 SGHTS and CDR2 YDEGEE come from the germline V gene. This CDR3 has 15 residues. CDR3 nucleotide sequence: TGTGCCAGCAGCCCCTCTAGCGGGTTGTCCTACGAGCAGTACTTC. Protein product: CASSPSSGLSYEQYF.

A note on this clone: At one boundary the junction diverges from the germline segment, which might be a read error. J is TRBJ2-5 and V is TRBV7-2, with 11 bases identical to TRBD2. This CDR3 is built from 15 residues. CDR1 is SGHTA and CDR2 is FQGNSA in the germline V gene. Written as DNA, the CDR3 is TGTGCCAGCAGCTTAGACCGGGGACTAGCGGCAGGCCTAAACTTC. It yields the protein CASSLDRGLAAGLNF.

This clone was seen a single time. V and J are TRBV5-1 and TRBJ2-3; TRBD1 aligns across 7 bases. V was clipped by 7 bases and J by 2 bases; unmatched bases: 10. The germline V gene encodes CDR1 SGHRS and CDR2 YFSETQ. The CDR3 has 15 residues. DNA for the CDR3: TGCGCCAGCCGCGATAGGGGGCAGGCCACAGATACGCAGTATTTT. Amino acid sequence: CASRDRGQATDTQYF.

As concerns this clone: Other nucleotide sequences in the sample specify the same CDR3. The chain links TRBV29-1 to TRBJ2-1, with D possibly being TRBD2 (5 bases). V lost 4 bases, J lost 0 bases, and 13 bases lay in between. This CDR3 comprises 15 residues. Germline V gives CDR1 SQVTM, CDR2 ANQGSEA. This CDR3 is CSVGGSASSYNEQFF. The CDR3 DNA follows: TGCAGCGTTGGGGGTAGCGCGAGCTCCTACAATGAGCAGTTCTTC.

CDR3 in amino acids: CATRPGLWTEKLFF. The CDR3, as DNA: TGTGCCACCAGACCCGGACTTTGGACTGAAAAACTGTTTTTT. The chain links TRBV15 to TRBJ1-4; the D is unclear. The CDR3 loop spans 14 amino acids. The germline CDR1 and CDR2 sequences are LNHNV and YYDKDF (reference sequence). The germline V and J ends were trimmed by 6 bases and 7 bases, with 15 bases remaining between them.

The gene calls are TRBV28 and TRBJ2-4; 9 nucleotides agree with TRBD1. The CDR3 runs 14 residues. V dropped 6 bases and J dropped 6; count of bases not matched to a gene: 6. CDR1 is MDHEN, CDR2 SYDVKM, per germline. The CDR3 bases are TGTGCCAGCAGGCCTGACAGGGGGGGAAACATTCAGTACTTC. Translating gives CASRPDRGGNIQYF.

The V call is TRBV2, the J call TRBJ2-7; 8 nucleotides line up with TRBD1. This CDR3 contains 13 residues. Trimming took 6 bases from V and 4 from J; bases not matched to a gene: 5. Germline values: CDR1 SNHLY, CDR2 FYNNEI. The CDR3 protein is CASSRDRWYEQYF. CDR3 coding DNA: TGTGCCAGCAGCCGGGACAGGTGGTACGAGCAGTACTTC.

The chain has TRBV18 and TRBJ2-2; D gene uncertain. V lost 3 bases, J lost 1 base, and 12 bases lay in between. From germline, CDR1 is KGHSH and CDR2 LQKENI. This CDR3 comprises 16 residues. Here the CDR3 reads CASSPRAPQNTGELFF. The CDR3 DNA reads TGTGCCAGCTCACCGCGAGCTCCGCAGAACACCGGGGAGCTGTTTTTT.

V usage is TRBV9 and J usage is TRBJ1-2; D is possibly TRBD1 (5 bases). The CDR3 covers 15 residues. Per germline, CDR1 SGDLS and CDR2 YYNGEE. V lost 0 bases to trimming and J lost 3 bases, with 12 bases between them. The DNA for the CDR3 is TGTGCCAGCAGCGTAGCTAGCCAGGGTGACTATGGCTACACCTTC. It is translated as CASSVASQGDYGYTF.

There are a few counts of this clone. The same CDR3 is also encoded by other DNA sequences in this sample. This chain joins TRBV9 and TRBJ2-3, with D hard to call. CDR3 length: 11 residues. CDR1 is SGDLS and CDR2 is YYNGEE in the germline V gene. The V end lost 2 bases, the J end lost 4 bases, and 2 bases lay between the germline ends. CDR3 sequence reads: CASSVADTQYF. The CDR3, as DNA: TGTGCCAGCAGCGTCGCAGATACGCAGTATTTT.

This chain uses TRBV15 with TRBJ1-2; 9 bases fit TRBD1. CDR1 LNHNV and CDR2 YYDKDF come from the germline V gene (reference sequence). The CDR3 loop spans 16 amino acids. V gave up 8 bases and J gave up 0 bases; unmatched junction bases: 10. The CDR3 DNA reads TGTGCCACCTCCAAGGGACAGGGCACTTCTAACTATGGCTACACCTTC. Translated: CATSKGQGTSNYGYTF.

The chain links TRBV28 to TRBJ2-1; 8 bases line up with TRBD2. Germline CDR1 MDHEN, CDR2 SYDVKM. The CDR3 length is 13 residues. V gave up 3 bases and J gave up 14 bases; unmatched junction bases: 9. For the CDR3, the DNA is TGTGCCAGCAGTTTGTTGGGGACTAGTGTTAAGTTCTTC. Amino acid sequence: CASSLLGTSVKFF.

The chain is built from TRBV2 and TRBJ2-2, with TRBD2 as a possible D gene (6 bases). Trimming stripped 3 bases from V and 6 bases from J, with 14 bases between. CDR1 SNHLY and CDR2 FYNNEI come from the germline V gene. The CDR3 is made up of 15 amino acids. CDR3 sequence reads: CASSESLGGAGELFF. CDR3 DNA sequence: TGTGCCAGCAGTGAGTCCCTCGGGGGAGCCGGGGAGCTGTTTTTT.

This clone was counted a single time. CDR3 DNA: TGTGCCAGCAGTTCGACAGCGACCAAGAACACCGGGGAGCTGTTTTTT. Translated, it gives CASSSTATKNTGELFF. V and J are TRBV28 and TRBJ2-2; TRBD1 is a possible D gene (5 bases). The germline V gene encodes CDR1 MDHEN and CDR2 SYDVKM. With 4 bases removed from V and 1 base from J, the gap between germline ends came to 13 bases. This CDR3 contains 16 residues.

V usage is TRBV27 and J usage is TRBJ2-7; 12 bases fit TRBD2. The germline V gene has CDR1 MNHEY and CDR2 SMNVEV (reference sequence). The CDR3 extends over 14 amino acids. Unmatched junction bases numbered 4, after V lost 6 bases and J lost 4 bases. The CDR3 sequence is CASSRLAGVYEQYF. The CDR3, as DNA: TGTGCCAGCAGCAGACTAGCGGGAGTTTACGAGCAGTACTTC.

This rearrangement joins TRBV5-1 to TRBJ1-5; 9 nucleotides agree with TRBD1. Per germline, CDR1 SGHRS and CDR2 YFSETQ. This CDR3 region has 16 residues. The V and J ends lost 0 bases and 7 bases, in that order; junction bases with no gene match: 8. The CDR3 DNA reads TGCGCCAGCAGCTTGGGACAGGGGGGGCCGGAACAGCCCCAGCATTTT. Translating it yields CASSLGQGGPEQPQHF. Variable domain in full (rest from reference TRBV5-1 and TRBJ1-5): KAGVTQTPRYLIKTRGQQVTLSCSPISGHRSVSWYQQTPGQGLQFLFEYFSETQRNKGNFPGRFSGRQFSNSRSEMNVSTLELGDSALYLCASSLGQGGPEQPQHFGDGTRLSIL.

The DNA for the CDR3 is TGCGCCAGCAGCCCCCGGGCCGGGAACACTGAAGCTTTCTTT. Its protein product is CASSPRAGNTEAFF. This chain uses TRBV4-3 with TRBJ1-1; D remains ambiguous. Germline loops: CDR1 LGHNA, CDR2 YSLEER. The CDR3 contains 14 residues. V was shortened by 4 bases and J by 1 base, with 10 bases between the two germline ends.